A selection of T cell receptor beta chains follows, all from one sample in a study of shared clonotypes between healthy human individuals. Profiled with immunoSEQ multiplex PCR; TCRdb holds only in-frame clones, not every one. Of 1.5 million to 2.5 million clones in the sample, just under 95% were seen once. Sequencing was performed on naive CD8+ T cells sorted from blood. The origin of the receptors is a young man in good health. Both conserved end residues are part of each CDR3. The order of the fields is J gene, D gene, clone size, V gene, CDR3 DNA, CDR3 protein. The D gene is left open where the match is weak. Some rows have no size entry. The others give once, few or many, or a class for an expanded clone.

>TRBJ2-7|-|-|TRBV27
TGTGCCAGCAGCCCCGCCGGGGGCATGGGGTACGAGCAGTACTTC
CASSPAGGMGYEQYF
>TRBJ1-6|TRBD1|-|TRBV19
TGTGCCAGTAGTATAGGCTCGACAGGGTTCTCACCCCTCCACTTT
CASSIGSTGFSPLHF
>TRBJ2-6|TRBD1|few|TRBV27
TGTGCCAGCAGTTTCTCCGGGACAGCTGGGGCCAACGTCCTGACTTTC
CASSFSGTAGANVLTF
>TRBJ2-3|-|-|TRBV5-1
TGCGCCAGCACCGTTCTCTCTAGCACAGATACGCAGTATTTT
CASTVLSSTDTQYF
>TRBJ2-7|-|-|TRBV7-9
TGTGCCAGCAGCTTAGTTGGGGCAGGGCACCCCTACGAGCAGTACTTC
CASSLVGAGHPYEQYF
>TRBJ2-7|-|-|TRBV15
TGTGCCACCAGCAGAGCAGGGAAGGACGAGCAGTACTTC
CATSRAGKDEQYF
>TRBJ2-7|-|-|TRBV28
TGTGCCAGCAGTTTGGGGGTGGGGAGCGAGCAGTACTTC
CASSLGVGSEQYF
>TRBJ1-1|TRBD1|-|TRBV10-3
TGTGCCATCAGTGACCCATTGGACAGGCCTACGAACACTGAAGCTTTCTTT
CAISDPLDRPTNTEAFF
>TRBJ2-1|TRBD2|few|TRBV7-9
TGTGCCAGCAGCGGGACTAGCGGGAGAAATGAGCAGTTCTTC
CASSGTSGRNEQFF
>TRBJ1-1|-|-|TRBV29-1
TGCAGCACTGGGCTGAACACTGAAGCTTTCTTT
CSTGLNTEAFF
>TRBJ2-1|TRBD2|-|TRBV7-2
TGTGCCAGCAGCTCTATTGGACTAGCGGGGGGGAGCTCCTACAATGAGCAGTTCTTC
CASSSIGLAGGSSYNEQFF
>TRBJ1-1|-|once|TRBV6-6
TGTGCCAGCAGTTACTCGGGACAATTTGAAGCTTTCTTT
CASSYSGQFEAFF
>TRBJ2-5|-|-|TRBV9
TGTGCCAGCAGGGGGGCCACGGAGACCCAGTACTTC
CASRGATETQYF
>TRBJ2-7|-|-|TRBV4-1
TGCGCCAGCAGCGATCGCGTCGCAGGCACAACCTACGAGCAGTACTTC
CASSDRVAGTTYEQYF
>TRBJ1-5|-|-|TRBV27
TGTGCCAGCAGTCCACTCGTGCATCAGCCCCAGCATTTT
CASSPLVHQPQHF
>TRBJ2-1|-|-|TRBV27
TGTGCCAGCAGTTTAGGGGCAGCGACAGCCGTTGATGAGCAGTTCTTC
CASSLGAATAVDEQFF
>TRBJ1-5|TRBD1|-|TRBV7-6
TGTGCCAGCAGCAAACAGGGGTTTGGTCAGCCCCAGCATTTT
CASSKQGFGQPQHF
>TRBJ2-1|TRBD2|-|TRBV11-2
TGTGCCAGCAGCCTCACTAGCGGGGGCTACTTTCACAATGAGCAGTTCTTC
CASSLTSGGYFHNEQFF
>TRBJ2-1|-|-|TRBV27
TGTGCCAGCAGTCTCGGACAGAGCAATGAGCAGTTCTTC
CASSLGQSNEQFF
>TRBJ1-1|-|-|TRBV13
TGTGCCAGCAGCTTCGGTCGGGGTACGGAAGCTTTCTTT
CASSFGRGTEAFF
>TRBJ2-7|-|-|TRBV27
TGTGCCAGCAGTCTCCTCGGAGGGAAAGACGAGCAGTACTTC
CASSLLGGKDEQYF
>TRBJ1-1|TRBD1|-|TRBV10-3
TGTGCCATAAGACAGGGGGCGGACACTGAAGCTTTCTTT
CAIRQGADTEAFF
>TRBJ2-1|-|-|TRBV10-2
TGCGCCAGCAGTGAGGCGGGATTCAATGAGCAGTTCTTC
CASSEAGFNEQFF
>TRBJ2-5|TRBD2|-|TRBV10-2
TGCGCCAGCAGTGAGACCCGGGGGGGCTCGGCCCAGTACTTC
CASSETRGGSAQYF
>TRBJ2-2|-|-|TRBV7-3
TGTGCCAGCAGCTTACATTTGGCAGATCTGAACACCGGGGAGCTGTTTTTT
CASSLHLADLNTGELFF
>TRBJ2-7|TRBD1|-|TRBV4-2
TGTGCCAGCAGCCAAGATCCGGACAGGGGGTCAGTGGGCGAGCAGTACTTC
CASSQDPDRGSVGEQYF
>TRBJ2-7|-|-|TRBV6-1
TGTGCCAGCAGTGACACTTACAGGGAGTACGAGCAGTACTTC
CASSDTYREYEQYF
>TRBJ1-4|-|-|TRBV7-8
TGTGCCAGCAGCTTACGGGATTGGGGGGAAAAACTGTTTTTT
CASSLRDWGEKLFF
>TRBJ1-1|-|-|TRBV28
TGTGCCAGCAGTTTCTTAACAGGGATGAACACTGAAGCTTTCTTT
CASSFLTGMNTEAFF